Reported below is one T cell receptor beta chain. Additional DNA sequences in this sample encode the identical CDR3. These data are taken from a study of cytomegalovirus exposure and HLA in healthy donors. V lost 2 bases and J 4 bases, leaving 3 bases between the germline ends. Germline V gene sequence: CDR1 MNHNS, CDR2 SASEGT. This CDR3 comprises 12 residues. The table came from immunoSEQ multiplex PCR; TCRdb's copy has only in-frame clones and leaves some out. This sample yields hundreds of thousands of clones, of which roughly 85% are seen a single time; 4.5% to 6% belongs to the top ten. The sequencing sample was made of PBMCs. The chain combines TRBV6-1 with TRBJ2-1, with D unresolved. This sequence was found in a woman aged 18-29 years in good health and CMV-seronegative. CDR3 bases: TGTGCCAGCAGTGAACTGTACAATGAGCAGTTCTTC. It yields the protein CASSELYNEQFF.